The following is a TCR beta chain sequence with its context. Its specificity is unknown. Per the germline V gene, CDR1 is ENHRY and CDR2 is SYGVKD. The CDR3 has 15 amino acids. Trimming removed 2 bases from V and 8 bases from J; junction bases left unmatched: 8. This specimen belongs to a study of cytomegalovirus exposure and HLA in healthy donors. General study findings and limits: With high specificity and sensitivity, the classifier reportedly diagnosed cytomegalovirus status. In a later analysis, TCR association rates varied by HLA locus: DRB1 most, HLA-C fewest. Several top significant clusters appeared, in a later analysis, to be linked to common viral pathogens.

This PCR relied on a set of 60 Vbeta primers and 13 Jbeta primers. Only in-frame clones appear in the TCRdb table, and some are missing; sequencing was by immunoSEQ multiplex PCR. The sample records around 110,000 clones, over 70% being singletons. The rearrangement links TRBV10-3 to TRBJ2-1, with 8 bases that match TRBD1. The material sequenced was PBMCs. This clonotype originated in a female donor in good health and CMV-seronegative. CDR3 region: CAISEVDRARDEQFF. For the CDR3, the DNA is TGTGCCATCAGTGAGGTGGACAGGGCGAGAGATGAGCAGTTCTTC.